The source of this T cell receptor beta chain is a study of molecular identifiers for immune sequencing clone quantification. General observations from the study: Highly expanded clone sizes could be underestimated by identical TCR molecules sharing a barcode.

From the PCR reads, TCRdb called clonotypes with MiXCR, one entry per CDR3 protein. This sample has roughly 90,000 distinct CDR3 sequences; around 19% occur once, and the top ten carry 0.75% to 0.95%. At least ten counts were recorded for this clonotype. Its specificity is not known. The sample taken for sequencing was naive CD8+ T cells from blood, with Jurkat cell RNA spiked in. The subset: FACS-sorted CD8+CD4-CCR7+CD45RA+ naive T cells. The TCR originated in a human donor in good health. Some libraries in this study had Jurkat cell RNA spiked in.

CDR3: CASSGTIPSEQYF. The CDR3 DNA reads as TGTGCCAGCAGCGGGACAATCCCCAGCGAGCAGTACTTC. The genes are TRBV6-2 or TRBV6-3 and TRBJ2-7; D perhaps matches TRBD1 (6 bases). Between the trimmed V and J ends, which lost 6 bases and 6 bases, there was a span of 15 bases. The germline CDR1 and CDR2 sequences are MNHEY and SVGEGT. This CDR3 region has 13 residues.